The 25 T cell receptor beta chains presented below share a single source sample, sequenced in a study of T cells after yellow fever vaccination. TCRdb re-analysed the 5' RACE reads in MiXCR, keeping a single row per CDR3 protein. This sample has 120,000 to 150,000 distinct CDR3 sequences, with 7.7% found just once. Material: CD4+ T cells sorted from PBMCs, obtained 5 days after the yellow fever booster vaccination. The receptor set was obtained from a man aged 25 to 40 who received the YFV17D yellow fever vaccine.

This clonotype was picked up many times. The chain couples TRBV5-6 to TRBJ1-1; D is unresolved. Per germline, CDR1 SGHDT and CDR2 YYEEEE. The CDR3 is 15 amino acids. V shed 5 bases and J shed 3 bases, with 17 bases lying between them. CDR3 protein: CASSTSGRQDTEAFF. CDR3 nucleotides: TGTGCCAGCAGTACATCGGGGAGGCAGGACACTGAAGCTTTCTTT.

This clonotype was detected many times. V gene TRBV5-1 combines with J gene TRBJ2-1, with 8 bases lining up with TRBD1. J gave up 9 bases and V 4 bases, and 9 bases lay outside the gene matches. Germline lookup yields CDR1 SGHRS and CDR2 YFSETQ. This CDR3 spans 14 amino acids. The CDR3 sequence is CASSTGQGIGEQFF. In nucleotides, the CDR3 is TGCGCCAGCAGCACCGGACAGGGTATAGGTGAGCAGTTCTTC.

This clonotype was observed many times. The chain carries TRBV3-1 and TRBJ2-7; D gene unclear. The CDR3 spans 14 residues. Between the trimmed V and J ends, which lost 4 bases and 2 bases, there was a span of 12 bases. Germline V gene lookup returns CDR1 LGHDT and CDR2 YNNKEL (reference sequence). The CDR3 DNA sequence: TGTGCCAGCAGCCCCTCCGGGCCGACCTACGAGCAGTACTTC. This gives the protein CASSPSGPTYEQYF.

The table lists this clonotype with many counts. The chain joins TRBV11-1 to TRBJ2-1, with D perhaps matching TRBD2 (5 bases). The germline gives CDR1 SGHAT, CDR2 FQDESV (reference sequence). Trimming took 5 bases from V and 6 from J, leaving 17 bases between them. This CDR3 is built from 15 residues. CDR3 loop: CASSPSWNRGNEQFF. Here the CDR3 DNA reads TGTGCCAGCAGCCCTTCGTGGAACCGGGGCAATGAGCAGTTCTTC.

Ten or more counts support this clonotype. The V and J genes are TRBV12-3 or TRBV12-4 and TRBJ2-7; D is uncertain. Trimming shortened V by 7 bases and J by 3 bases, and 7 bases separated the two germline ends. The CDR3 runs 11 residues. The CDR3 is CASTDRYEQYF. DNA for the CDR3: TGTGCCAGCACCGACCGCTACGAGCAGTACTTC.

Ten or more counts support this clonotype. The chain couples TRBV12-3 or TRBV12-4 to TRBJ2-2, with D possibly being TRBD2 (5 bases). The CDR3 extends over 14 amino acids. V lost 7 bases and J 4 bases, leaving 13 bases between the germline ends. CDR3 amino acids: CASTRGLGTGELFF. The CDR3 DNA reads TGTGCCAGCACCCGAGGGCTCGGCACCGGGGAGCTGTTTTTT.

Ten or more counts support this clonotype. The CDR3 nucleotides are TGCGCCAGCAGCGACACATCTAGCACAGATACGCAGTATTTT. It yields the protein CASSDTSSTDTQYF. The chain uses TRBV5-1 and TRBJ2-3; D is unresolved. With 4 bases removed from V and 0 bases from J, the gap between germline ends came to 9 bases. The CDR3 consists of 14 residues. CDR1 is SGHRS, CDR2 YFSETQ, per germline.

The chain is built from TRBV6-1 and TRBJ2-3; 9 bases are shared with TRBD2. Germline CDR1 and CDR2: MNHNS and SASEGT. After removal of 6 bases from V and 3 bases from J, the junction contained 7 bases not matched to a gene. The CDR3 runs to 15 residues. CDR3 sequence reads: CASSLAGGRTDTQYF. The CDR3 DNA reads as TGTGCCAGCAGCCTCGCGGGAGGGAGGACAGATACGCAGTATTTT.

This clonotype appeared many times. The gene calls are TRBV6-5 and TRBJ2-7, with D hard to call. There are 13 residues in the CDR3. The V end lost 2 bases, the J end lost 3 bases, and 8 bases lay between the germline ends. The germline V gene encodes CDR1 MNHEY and CDR2 SVGAGI. The CDR3, as DNA: TGTGCCAGCAGTTACAATTCTTACTACGAGCAGTACTTC. It codes for CASSYNSYYEQYF.

At least ten counts were recorded for this clonotype. The chain combines TRBV19 with TRBJ2-1; D is perhaps TRBD2 (5 bases). The CDR3 consists of 16 residues. Germline V gives CDR1 LNHDA, CDR2 SQIVND (reference sequence). Trimming took 0 bases from V and 0 from J, leaving 9 bases between them. The CDR3 protein is CASSIERRVSYNEQFF. In DNA, the CDR3 is TGTGCCAGTAGTATAGAGAGGCGGGTCTCCTACAATGAGCAGTTCTTC.

In its sample, this clonotype was seen many times. This chain connects TRBV10-3 to TRBJ2-3; 7 bases agree with TRBD2. Germline values: CDR1 ENHRY, CDR2 SYGVKD. V lost 4 bases, J lost 0 bases, and 4 bases stayed unmatched. This CDR3 has 15 residues. As DNA, the CDR3 is TGTGCCATCAGTGGAGGGAGGGCTAGCACAGATACGCAGTATTTT. Its protein product is CAISGGRASTDTQYF.

This clonotype was picked up many times. The chain carries TRBV6-1 and TRBJ1-4, with D maybe TRBD1 (5 bases). The CDR3 covers 14 residues. Trimming took off 3 bases at V and 8 bases at J, with 13 bases between the two ends. Germline V gives CDR1 MNHNS, CDR2 SASEGT. This CDR3 is CASSEQGGGEKLFF. For the CDR3, the DNA is TGTGCCAGCAGTGAGCAGGGAGGAGGGGAAAAACTGTTTTTT.

Remarks on this clonotype: A single base separates this from a much larger clone, so it may be a read error. The chain recombines TRBV6-1 with TRBJ2-1; maybe TRBD2 (6 bases). CDR3 size: 16 residues. Germline loops: CDR1 MNHNS, CDR2 SASEGT. V lost 5 bases, J lost 9 bases, and 23 bases lay in between. CDR3 region: CASSRGAGPAKGEQFF. As DNA, the CDR3 is TGTGCCAGCAGTCGTGGGGCGGGACCGGCTAAGGGTGAGCAGTTCTTC.

This clonotype was picked up many times. The chain is built from TRBV27 and TRBJ2-7; unclear D gene. Looked up from germline, CDR1 is MNHEY and CDR2 is SMNVEV (reference sequence). The CDR3 runs 15 residues. Trimming stripped 5 bases from V and 5 bases from J, with 19 bases between. The CDR3 sequence is CASSPVYRTWDEQYF. The DNA for the CDR3 is TGTGCCAGCAGTCCCGTATACCGGACCTGGGACGAGCAGTACTTC.

This clonotype came up many times. This sequence joins TRBV12-3 or TRBV12-4 and TRBJ1-2, with 9 bases identical to TRBD1. CDR3 length: 14 amino acids. Trimming at V came to 7 bases and at J to 4 bases, leaving 7 bases not matched to a gene. DNA of the CDR3: TGTGCCAGCAATACCCCGGGACAGGGCTATGGCTACACCTTC. As protein: CASNTPGQGYGYTF.

The V call is TRBV20-1, the J call TRBJ2-2, with 7 bases fitting TRBD1. Germline-derived CDR1 and CDR2 are DFQATT and SNEGSKA (reference sequence). J was trimmed by 0 bases and V by 6 bases; bases with no gene match: 7. This CDR3 contains 15 residues. CDR3 sequence: CSAITGTANTGELFF. DNA for the CDR3: TGCAGTGCCATTACCGGGACAGCGAACACCGGGGAGCTGTTTTTT.

A remark on this clonotype: It may be a read error: a sequence one base away is much more abundant. The chain has TRBV7-8 and TRBJ2-1; 7 bases fit TRBD1. This CDR3 contains 14 residues. Germline V lookup: CDR1 SGHVS, CDR2 FQNEAQ. CDR3 DNA: TGTGCCAGCAGCTCCCAGACAGGGTACAGTGAGCAGTTCTTC. It codes for CASSSQTGYSEQFF.

Comment on this clonotype: This could be a read error, since a much larger clone is one nucleotide away. This chain links TRBV20-1 with TRBJ1-5, with D maybe TRBD1 (6 bases). This CDR3 has 14 residues. Germline-derived CDR1 and CDR2 are DFQATT and SNEGSKA (reference sequence). Here the CDR3 DNA reads TGCTGTGCTAGCCGGCCCGGGGGCGGTCAGCCCCAGCATTTT. Its protein product is CCASRPGGGQPQHF.

This clonotype has a count of ten or more. Here the CDR3 reads CASSQDGNAPFEQYF. CDR3 nucleotides: TGTGCCAGCAGCCAAGACGGGAATGCCCCCTTCGAGCAGTACTTC. This rearrangement joins TRBV3-1 to TRBJ2-7; D is perhaps TRBD2 (5 bases). The CDR3 has 15 residues. Trimming shortened V by 0 bases and J by 6 bases, and 15 bases separated the two germline ends. The germline V gene has CDR1 LGHDT and CDR2 YNNKEL (reference sequence).

For this clonotype: One junction end does not reproduce the germline sequence, and a read error may be involved. The rearrangement links TRBV19 to TRBJ1-1; 11 nucleotides agree with TRBD1. The CDR3 consists of 18 residues. Germline CDR1 LNHDA, CDR2 SQIVND (reference sequence). CDR3 amino acids: CPSKGPGQGASISSEAFF. The CDR3 DNA reads as TGTCCCAGTAAAGGTCCTGGACAGGGGGCGAGTATTTCTTCTGAAGCTTTCTTT.

As to this clonotype: The germline gene is not matched at one end of the junction; a read error may be the cause. The CDR3 bases are TGTGCCTGCAGTTTTCTTGGGGGGACAAAGCTAGCCAAAAACATTCAGTACTTC. It translates to CACSFLGGTKLAKNIQYF. J is TRBJ2-4 and V is TRBV12-3 or TRBV12-4, with D perhaps assigned TRBD1 or TRBD2 (6 bases each). The CDR3 is 18 amino acids.

This clonotype occurred many times. The chain uses TRBV20-1 and TRBJ1-4; no clear D gene. The germline V and J ends were trimmed by 6 bases and 3 bases, with 8 bases remaining between them. Germline CDR1 and CDR2: DFQATT and SNEGSKA (reference sequence). The CDR3 loop spans 12 amino acids. CDR3 sequence (DNA): TGCAGTGCGTCGGACCCTAATGAAAAACTGTTTTTT. Encoded protein: CSASDPNEKLFF.

Comment on this clonotype: A much bigger clone sits one base away, suggesting this may be a read error. This rearrangement joins TRBV6-1 to TRBJ2-7; possibly TRBD2 for D (6 bases). The CDR3 is made up of 14 amino acids. Trimming removed 6 bases from V and 2 bases from J, with 14 bases in between. CDR1 MNHNS and CDR2 SASEGT come from the germline V gene. The DNA for the CDR3 is TGTGCCAGCAGATTCGGGAGAGGGGCCTACGAGCAGTACTTC. Amino acid sequence: CASRFGRGAYEQYF.

J is TRBJ2-6 and V is TRBV7-3, with no clear D. CDR1 and CDR2 (germline): SGHTA, FQGTGA. V was trimmed by 5 bases and J by 4 bases, leaving 6 bases between them. The CDR3 runs to 13 residues. CDR3 DNA sequence: TGTGCCAGCAGCCCAAGGGGGGCCAACGTCCTGACTTTC. It codes for CASSPRGANVLTF.

This clonotype was observed a handful of times. One junction end disagrees with the germline gene, perhaps due to a read error. The rearrangement links TRBV5-4 to TRBJ1-2; 10 positions match TRBD1. The CDR3 contains 14 residues. Germline CDR1 reads SGHNT; CDR2 reads YYREEE (reference sequence). The CDR3 DNA reads TGTGCCAGCAGTTTGGACAGGGGGGTCTATGGCTACACCTTC. Protein: CASSLDRGVYGYTF.